The clone carrying this T cell receptor beta chain has more than one count but fewer than ten. Its specificity is unknown. The sample belongs to a study of CD8 T cells in ankylosing spondylitis. Study-wide results and limits: Seven or eight highly homologous variants made up a TCR beta motif, and this motif appeared characteristic of ankylosing spondylitis blood.

In TCRdb, the 5' RACE reads were re-called with MiXCR into one record per CDR3 protein. The table has roughly 700,000 distinct CDR3 sequences, 15% to 20% seen once. The CDR3 contains 15 residues. Germline V gene sequence: CDR1 SGHAT, CDR2 FQNNGV. Trimming removed 1 base from V and 3 bases from J, with 12 bases in between. The sample taken for sequencing was blood, either unsorted or a sorted T cell fraction (not recorded which). The sequence was obtained from a male donor with ankylosing spondylitis. This chain uses TRBV11-2 with TRBJ1-1; D remains unclear. As DNA, the CDR3 is TGTGCCAGCAGCTTAGGCGGGCAGCAGGACACTGAAGCTTTCTTT. Amino acid sequence: CASSLGGQQDTEAFF.